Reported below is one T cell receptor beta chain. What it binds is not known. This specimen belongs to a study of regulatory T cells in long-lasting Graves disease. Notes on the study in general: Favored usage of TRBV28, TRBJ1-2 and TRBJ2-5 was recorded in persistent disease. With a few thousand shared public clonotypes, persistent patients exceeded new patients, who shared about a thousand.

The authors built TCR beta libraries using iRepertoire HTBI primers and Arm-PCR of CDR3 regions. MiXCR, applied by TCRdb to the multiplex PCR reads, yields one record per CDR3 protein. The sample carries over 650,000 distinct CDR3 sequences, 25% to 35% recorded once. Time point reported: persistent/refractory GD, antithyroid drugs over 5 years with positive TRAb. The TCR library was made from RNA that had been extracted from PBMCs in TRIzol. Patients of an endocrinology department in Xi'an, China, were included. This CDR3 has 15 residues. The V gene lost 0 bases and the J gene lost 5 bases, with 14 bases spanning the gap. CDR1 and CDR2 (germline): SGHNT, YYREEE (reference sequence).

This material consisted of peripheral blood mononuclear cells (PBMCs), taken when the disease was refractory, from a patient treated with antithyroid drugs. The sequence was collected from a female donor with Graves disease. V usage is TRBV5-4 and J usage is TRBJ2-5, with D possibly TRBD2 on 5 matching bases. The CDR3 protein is CASSLVGNGLETQYF. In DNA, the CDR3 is TGTGCCAGCAGCTTGGTCGGGAACGGGCTGGAGACCCAGTACTTC. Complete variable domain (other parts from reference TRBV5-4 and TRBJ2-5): ETGVTQSPTHLIKTRGQQVTLRCSSQSGHNTVSWYQQALGQGPQFIFQYYREEENGRGNFPPRFSGLQFPNYSSELNVNALELDDSALYLCASSLVGNGLETQYFGPGTRLLVL.